This TCR beta chain appears in the sequencing data of a study of shared clonotypes between healthy human individuals. Some clones are missing from TCRdb's copy, which holds only in-frame ones; the method was immunoSEQ multiplex PCR. The sample has more than 2,000,000 clones; more than 90% are singletons. This sequence was found in a young man in good health. The sequenced material came from naive CD4+ T cells sorted from blood. The subset was: CD45RA+ positively selected.

The CDR3 DNA follows: TGTGCCACAGTGAACACCGGGGAGCTGTTTTTT. Translating it yields CATVNTGELFF. The V and J genes are TRBV6-5 and TRBJ2-2; D gene uncertain. The germline V gene has CDR1 MNHEY and CDR2 SVGAGI. The CDR3 sequence is 11 residues long. Trimming left V 10 bases short and J 1 base short, with 4 bases between.